Shown below are 26 T cell receptor beta chains from a single sample sequenced in a study of T cell repertoires in cytomegalovirus infection. These receptors' antigens are unknown. TCRdb reanalysed the reads using MiXCR and keeps one entry per CDR3 protein. The sample shows some 920,000 distinct CDR3 sequences, approximately 31% of them seen only once. Material: cultured CD8+ T cells from PBMCs, obtained from culture after CMV antigen stimulation. The receptors shown here come from a human donor in good health (CMV status not recorded). Some clones in this sample may be carry-over from other donors' samples.

Turning to this clonotype: A read error may explain this, as a much larger clone is one base away. V usage is TRBV7-6 and J usage is TRBJ2-2; no firm D call. Germline-derived CDR1 and CDR2 are SGHVS and FNYEAQ. CDR3 length equals 11 residues. CDR3 nucleotides: TGTGCCAACAGCATCGGAGGGGAGCTGTTTTTT. Translation gives CANSIGGELFF.

This clonotype was seen only a few times. The CDR3 region has the DNA TGTGCCAGCAGCTTAGGGGCCGAGAGGTCACCCCTCCACTTT. Protein product: CASSLGAERSPLHF. This sequence joins TRBV7-9 and TRBJ1-6; D call uncertain. With 1 base removed from V and 10 bases from J, the gap between germline ends came to 11 bases. Germline CDR1 SEHNR, CDR2 FQNEAQ (reference sequence). CDR3 length equals 14 residues.

Turning to this clonotype: Germline is not matched at one junction end, which may reflect a read error. This sequence joins TRBV18 and TRBJ1-2; 8 nucleotides agree with TRBD1. CDR1 and CDR2 from the germline V gene are KGHSH and LQKENI. The CDR3 extends over 15 amino acids. CDR3 sequence reads: CANSPSGDRRFGYTF. CDR3 in DNA: TGTGCCAACTCACCTTCGGGGGACAGGAGGTTTGGCTACACCTTC.

This chain joins TRBV6-5 and TRBJ1-2; unclear D gene. Germline CDR1 MNHEY, CDR2 SVGAGI. The CDR3 extends over 14 amino acids. V lost 2 bases and J lost 4, with 11 bases in between. The CDR3 is CASSYRDLSYGYTF. The DNA of the CDR3 is TGTGCCAGCAGTTACCGGGATCTCAGCTATGGCTACACCTTC.

The V and J genes are TRBV24-1 and TRBJ2-2, with D possibly matching TRBD1 (5 bases). CDR3 length: 13 amino acids. CDR1 is KGHDR and CDR2 is SFDVKD in the germline V gene. The V and J ends lost 9 bases and 5 bases respectively, with 12 bases between them. Here the CDR3 DNA reads TGTGCCACCCAAGACAGCTTGACCGGGGAGCTGTTTTTT. This sequence encodes CATQDSLTGELFF.

V is TRBV5-6 and J is TRBJ2-1, with 7 bases that match TRBD1. There are 15 residues in the CDR3. Germline trimming cut 2 bases from V and 5 bases from J; bases unmatched to any gene: 7. Germline V gives CDR1 SGHDT, CDR2 YYEEEE. The chain's CDR3 is CASSFEGAADNEQFF. The CDR3 nucleotides are TGTGCCAGCAGCTTCGAGGGGGCGGCCGACAATGAGCAGTTCTTC.

In DNA form, the CDR3 reads TGTGCCAGCAGCGACGAAGGGACTCCCTACAATGAGCAGTTCTTC. It translates to CASSDEGTPYNEQFF. The chain employs TRBV2 and TRBJ2-1; TRBD2 might be the D (6 bases). The CDR3 extends over 15 amino acids. The germline CDR1 and CDR2 sequences are SNHLY and FYNNEI. V was pared by 6 bases and J by 2 bases, with 14 bases between.

The chain joins TRBV6-5 to TRBJ2-2, with D perhaps being TRBD1 or TRBD2 (5 bases each). The CDR3 is 15 residues long. V lost 2 bases, J lost 7 bases, and 14 bases lay in between. From germline, CDR1 is MNHEY and CDR2 SVGAGI. CDR3 bases: TGTGCCAGCAGTTACGAGGGTTCAGGGTTCGGGGAGCTGTTTTTT. This encodes CASSYEGSGFGELFF.

The chain links TRBV7-9 to TRBJ2-1, with D unresolved. V lost 0 bases and J lost 5, with 8 bases in between. The CDR3 is made up of 14 amino acids. Germline CDR1 SEHNR, CDR2 FQNEAQ (reference sequence). The CDR3 loop reads CASSLANSNNEQFF. The CDR3 bases are TGTGCCAGCAGCTTAGCGAACTCGAACAATGAGCAGTTCTTC.

The CDR3 DNA reads as TGCGCCAGCAGCCAAGTTGGGACAGGGGGAGACTCACCCCTCCACTTT. Translating gives CASSQVGTGGDSPLHF. This sequence joins TRBV4-1 and TRBJ1-6; 11 bases are a match to TRBD1. The CDR3 has 16 amino acids. The germline CDR1 and CDR2 sequences are MGHRA and YSYEKL. V gave up 1 base and J gave up 10 bases; unmatched junction bases: 6.

The chain links TRBV12-5 to TRBJ1-1; no firm D call. From germline, CDR1 is LGHNT and CDR2 FRNRAP. V gave up 3 bases and J gave up 0 bases, with 17 bases separating them. This CDR3 is 17 amino acids long. This CDR3 reads CASGFTTTTALNTEAFF. In DNA form, the CDR3 reads TGTGCTAGTGGTTTCACAACCACCACCGCCCTGAACACTGAAGCTTTCTTT.

Only a few counts were recorded for this clonotype. The rearrangement links TRBV7-6 to TRBJ2-3, with unresolved D. The V gene lost 4 bases and the J gene lost 4 bases, with 15 bases spanning the gap. The CDR3 has 15 amino acids. Germline CDR1 reads SGHVS; CDR2 reads FNYEAQ. The CDR3 region has the DNA TGTGCCAGCAGCTCCAGGTACCCTGGAGCAGATACGCAGTATTTT. Protein product: CASSSRYPGADTQYF.

V usage is TRBV3-1 and J usage is TRBJ2-5, with D possibly being TRBD1 (6 bases). The CDR3 covers 15 residues. Germline lookup yields CDR1 LGHDT and CDR2 YNNKEL (reference sequence). Trimming stripped 0 bases from V and 0 bases from J, with 8 bases between. The DNA for the CDR3 is TGTGCCAGCAGCCAAGAAACAGGGTACCAAGAGACCCAGTACTTC. It translates to CASSQETGYQETQYF.

The chain recombines TRBV2 with TRBJ2-3; TRBD2 aligns across 12 bases. CDR3 size: 16 residues. Germline CDR1 and CDR2: SNHLY and FYNNEI. Germline trimming cut 6 bases from V and 2 bases from J; bases unmatched to any gene: 6. The CDR3: CASSPGTSGFTDTQYF. DNA for the CDR3: TGTGCCAGCAGCCCTGGGACTAGCGGGTTCACAGATACGCAGTATTTT.

The table lists this clonotype with many counts. The rearrangement uses TRBV7-9 and TRBJ2-3, with TRBD1 matching over 8 bases. The V gene end was trimmed by 1 base and the J gene end by 1 base; junction bases not matched to a gene: 7. The CDR3 sequence is 17 residues long. Germline loops: CDR1 SEHNR, CDR2 FQNEAQ (reference sequence). CDR3 sequence (DNA): TGTGCCAGCAGCTTAGATCCCCGGGACAGGCGCACAGATACGCAGTATTTT. This encodes CASSLDPRDRRTDTQYF.

This clonotype has only a few counts. The J gene is TRBJ2-2, the V gene TRBV11-1; D ambiguous. Trimming left V 4 bases short and J 4 bases short, with 16 bases between. The CDR3 contains 16 residues. Germline V gene data show CDR1 as SGHAT and CDR2 as FQDESV (reference sequence). The CDR3 protein is CASSSRPRPGTGELFF. The CDR3 nucleotides read TGTGCCAGCAGCTCCCGGCCCCGACCGGGCACCGGGGAGCTGTTTTTT.

The chain is built from TRBV2 and TRBJ2-3; D ambiguous. Per the germline V gene, CDR1 is SNHLY and CDR2 is FYNNEI. The CDR3 totals 14 residues. With 0 bases removed from V and 5 bases from J, the gap between germline ends came to 9 bases. CDR3 DNA sequence: TGTGCCAGCAGTGAAGCACTTCGAGGAGATACGCAGTATTTT. Amino acids: CASSEALRGDTQYF.

The chain carries TRBV10-3 and TRBJ1-2; 7 bases map to TRBD1. V dropped 10 bases and J dropped 8; count of bases not matched to a gene: 4. Germline V gene data show CDR1 as ENHRY and CDR2 as SYGVKD. The CDR3 length is 10 residues. The CDR3 loop reads CANRGLGYTF. The DNA for the CDR3 is TGTGCCAACAGGGGATTGGGCTACACCTTC.

This clonotype has only a few counts. CDR3 sequence reads: CASSEIGQGVHYGYTF. The CDR3 DNA reads as TGTGCCAGCAGTGAGATTGGACAGGGAGTGCACTATGGCTACACCTTC. The chain carries TRBV6-1 and TRBJ1-2, with 8 bases that match TRBD1. V shed 3 bases, J shed 3 bases, and the junction held 9 bases outside the gene matches. Germline V gene sequence: CDR1 MNHNS, CDR2 SASEGT. The CDR3 is 16 residues long.

J is TRBJ1-6 and V is TRBV15; 10 nucleotides align to TRBD1. Germline CDR1 and CDR2: LNHNV and YYDKDF (reference sequence). The CDR3 is made up of 15 amino acids. V lost 4 bases to trimming and J lost 8 bases; unmatched junction nucleotides: 5. As DNA, the CDR3 is TGTGCCACCAGCACCGACAGGGGGCTCGATTCACCCCTCCACTTT. Its translation: CATSTDRGLDSPLHF.

The chain carries TRBV5-8 and TRBJ2-1, with D possibly being TRBD1 (6 bases). This CDR3 spans 15 amino acids. From germline, CDR1 is SGHTS and CDR2 YDEGEE. The V end lost 4 bases, the J end lost 3 bases, and 14 bases lay between the germline ends. The CDR3 DNA reads TGTGCCAGCAGCCTAATAGGGGGAGTCTACAATGAGCAGTTCTTC. It yields the protein CASSLIGGVYNEQFF.

The DNA for the CDR3 is TGTGCCAGCAGTTACTCCAGCGGGGGTTACGAGCAGTACGTC. Protein: CASSYSSGGYEQYV. The rearrangement links TRBV6-6 to TRBJ2-7; TRBD2 aligns across 8 bases. CDR1 MNHNY and CDR2 SVGAGI come from the germline V gene (reference sequence). This CDR3 spans 14 amino acids. V lost 0 bases to trimming and J lost 4 bases; unmatched junction nucleotides: 2.

The sample holds a few counts of this clonotype. The V gene is TRBV7-6, the J gene TRBJ2-1; 8 bases are a match to TRBD2. The V gene end was trimmed by 2 bases and the J gene end by 7 bases; junction bases not matched to a gene: 7. The CDR3 has 15 amino acids. Germline loops: CDR1 SGHVS, CDR2 FNYEAQ. The CDR3 sequence: CASSLIAGTRNEQFF. In nucleotides, the CDR3 is TGTGCCAGCAGCTTAATCGCCGGGACTAGAAATGAGCAGTTCTTC.

This clonotype appeared a few times. V usage is TRBV28 and J usage is TRBJ2-5, with D unclear. This CDR3 has 14 residues. In germline, CDR1 is MDHEN, CDR2 SYDVKM. Trimming took off 2 bases at V and 0 bases at J, with 7 bases between the two ends. CDR3 sequence (DNA): TGTGCCAGCAGTTTAAGAAGCCACCAAGAGACCCAGTACTTC. Its protein product is CASSLRSHQETQYF. Variable domain in full (rest from reference TRBV28 and TRBJ2-5): DVKVTQSSRYLVKRTGEKVFLECVQDMDHENMFWYRQDPGLGLRLIYFSYDVKMKEKGDIPEGYSVSREKKERFSLILESASTNQTSMYLCASSLRSHQETQYFGPGTRLLVL.

About this clonotype itself: One end of the junction fails to match germline, which may point to a read error. The genes are TRBV7-2 and TRBJ1-1, with 7 bases identical to TRBD1. Germline V gene sequence: CDR1 SGHTA, CDR2 FQGNSA. CDR3 size: 14 residues. CDR3 bases: TGTGTCAGCAGTTACAGGGGAGGTGGCACTGAAGCTTTCTTT. This encodes CVSSYRGGGTEAFF. Filled out from reference TRBV7-2 and TRBJ1-1, the complete variable domain reads GAGVSQSPSNKVTEKGKDVELRCDPISGHTALYWYRQSLGQGLEFLIYFQGNSAPDKSGLPSDRFSAERTGGSVSTLTIQRTQQEDSAVYLCVSSYRGGGTEAFFGQGTRLTVV.

This clonotype showed up just a few times. The chain couples TRBV6-2 or TRBV6-3 to TRBJ2-5; 9 nucleotides line up with TRBD2. The germline V gene has CDR1 MNHEY and CDR2 SVGEGT. The V gene end was trimmed by 4 bases and the J gene end by 4 bases; junction bases not matched to a gene: 10. The CDR3 runs to 16 residues. The CDR3 DNA sequence: TGTGCCAGCAGTTGGGAGCCAGCGGGGGGTCGAGAGACCCAGTACTTC. This translates into CASSWEPAGGRETQYF.